The source of this T cell receptor (beta chain) is a study of blood T cell repertoires in COVID-19. Turning to the study itself: Sample material is recorded as cDNA or gDNA derived from T cells, B-cell-depleted T cells, or PBMCs.

Original handling: Estimation of nucleated cell counts relied on the amplification of reference gene primers. The data were produced by immunoSEQ multiplex PCR, yet TCRdb's version contains in-frame clones alone and is incomplete. V, J and clone size were drawn from that table, and D and trimming were deduced from the DNA. The profile shows hundreds of thousands of clones, approximately 90% of them singletons. This CDR3 comprises 15 residues. Germline lookup yields CDR1 KGHDR and CDR2 SFDVKD. Trimming took off 2 bases at V and 12 bases at J, with 19 bases between the two ends. This clone was observed a single time. All enrollees were roughly 18 to 90 years old and from under 25 US areas. Donors in Cohort 3 counted as recovered after two negative PCRs, clearance, or symptom resolution.

The J gene is TRBJ2-4, the V gene TRBV24-1, with TRBD1 as a possible D gene (6 bases). The receptor was isolated from a man between 25 and 39 years old who had recovered from COVID-19. The sample was PBMCs or T cells enriched from blood (not recorded which). The CDR3 coding sequence is TGTGCCACCAGTGATTCCGGGACACCCGATGGGGATCAGTACTTC. It is translated as CATSDSGTPDGDQYF.